The 28 T cell receptor beta chains in this list originate from one sample, sequenced in a study of molecular identifiers for immune sequencing clone quantification. One entry per CDR3 protein results from TCRdb running MiXCR on the PCR reads. The top ten hold 1.5% of the sample, which has 63,000 or so distinct CDR3 sequences, around 17% seen once. Sequencing was carried out using naive CD8+ T cells from blood, with Jurkat cell RNA spiked in. As for subset: FACS-sorted CD8+CD4-CCR7+CD45RA+ naive T cells. The receptors come from a human donor in good health. Some libraries in this study had Jurkat cell RNA spiked in.

A few counts support this clonotype. This sequence joins TRBV27 and TRBJ2-7; 8 nucleotides align to TRBD1. Germline V gene lookup returns CDR1 MNHEY and CDR2 SMNVEV (reference sequence). Trimming at V came to 6 bases and at J to 5 bases, leaving 12 bases not matched to a gene. The CDR3 is 15 amino acids. The CDR3 loop is CASSTTPGQANEQYF. The CDR3 DNA follows: TGTGCCAGCAGCACTACCCCGGGACAGGCAAACGAGCAGTACTTC.

The V gene is TRBV27, the J gene TRBJ2-7; D call uncertain. The CDR3 spans 14 residues. In germline, CDR1 is MNHEY, CDR2 SMNVEV (reference sequence). Trimming pared 5 bases from V and 7 bases from J, leaving 18 bases between. This CDR3 is CASSLKGSPREQYF. DNA of the CDR3: TGTGCCAGCAGTCTAAAAGGGTCCCCTCGGGAGCAGTACTTC.

There are many counts of this clonotype. The CDR3 is CASSPDRRVYEQYF. The CDR3 DNA is TGTGCCAGCAGCCCGGACAGGAGGGTCTACGAGCAGTACTTC. The J gene is TRBJ2-7, the V gene TRBV7-9; perhaps TRBD1 as D (7 bases). In germline, CDR1 is SEHNR, CDR2 FQNEAQ (reference sequence). This CDR3 spans 14 amino acids. Trimming removed 5 bases at V and 3 bases at J, with 14 bases between.

This clonotype was seen ten or more times. The gene calls are TRBV27 and TRBJ2-3; tentatively, D is TRBD2 (5 bases). The CDR3 runs 13 residues. Germline assignment: CDR1 MNHEY and CDR2 SMNVEV (reference sequence). V lost 5 bases and J lost 8, with 14 bases in between. CDR3 loop: CASSPGLSSTQYF. The CDR3 bases are TGTGCCAGCAGTCCAGGACTGAGCTCTACGCAGTATTTT.

Worth noting for this clonotype: This may arise from a read error, as a much more abundant clone is one base away. The J gene is TRBJ1-5, the V gene TRBV6-2 or TRBV6-3; no clear D. Germline values: CDR1 MNHEY, CDR2 SVGEGT. The CDR3 spans 16 residues. The CDR3 DNA is TGTGCCAGAAGTTACCGACCAGAATGGGGCAATCAGCCCCAGCATTTT. Translating gives CARSYRPEWGNQPQHF.

This clonotype was recorded at least ten times. This chain uses TRBV6-1 with TRBJ1-5, with 9 bases aligning to TRBD1. V was clipped by 5 bases and J by 6 bases; unmatched bases: 5. Germline V gives CDR1 MNHNS, CDR2 SASEGT. CDR3 size: 14 residues. CDR3 DNA sequence: TGTGCCAGCAGTCCCCGGGACAGGGTTCAGCCCCAGCATTTT. Its translation is CASSPRDRVQPQHF.

This clonotype was observed at least ten times. This chain connects TRBV27 to TRBJ2-3; TRBD2 matches 8 bases. Trimming removed 7 bases from V and 4 bases from J; junction bases left unmatched: 10. CDR3 size: 15 residues. Germline V lookup: CDR1 MNHEY, CDR2 SMNVEV (reference sequence). In DNA form, the CDR3 reads TGTGCCAGCACCCGTGCGAGCGGGAGTGCAGATACGCAGTATTTT. Protein product: CASTRASGSADTQYF.

This clonotype was recorded at least ten times. The chain couples TRBV4-2 to TRBJ2-7, with no clear D. V lost 1 base and J lost 7, with 14 bases in between. Germline CDR1 and CDR2: LGHNA and YNFKEQ. The CDR3 has 14 residues. The CDR3 reads CASSQGLAPWEQYF. Here the CDR3 DNA reads TGTGCCAGCAGCCAAGGGCTTGCTCCGTGGGAGCAGTACTTC.

This clonotype was detected only a few times. The J gene is TRBJ2-7, the V gene TRBV7-9; D remains ambiguous. CDR1 and CDR2 from the germline V gene are SEHNR and FQNEAQ (reference sequence). This CDR3 spans 15 amino acids. Trimming stripped 5 bases from V and 0 bases from J, with 14 bases between. The CDR3 sequence is CASSPGSSASYEQYF. In nucleotides, the CDR3 is TGTGCCAGCAGCCCCGGGTCCTCTGCCTCCTACGAGCAGTACTTC.

This clonotype has at least ten counts. V and J are TRBV11-2 and TRBJ2-7; 13 bases match TRBD2. Germline V gene sequence: CDR1 SGHAT, CDR2 FQNNGV. The CDR3 contains 17 residues. V shed 5 bases, J shed 1 base, and the junction held 8 bases outside the gene matches. The CDR3 nucleotides are TGTGCCAGCAGCGCCGACCCGGGACTAGCGGGATCCTACGAGCAGTACTTC. Its translation is CASSADPGLAGSYEQYF.

A single count supports this clonotype. A much larger clone lies one base from this, so it may be a read error. The genes are TRBV9 and TRBJ2-7, with D unclear. The germline V gene has CDR1 SGDLS and CDR2 YYNGEE. The CDR3 has 12 residues. The CDR3 DNA sequence: TGTGCCAGCAGCGGGTTGGGCTACGTGCAGTACTTC. It encodes CASSGLGYVQYF.

This clonotype was detected ten times or more. V usage is TRBV7-9 and J usage is TRBJ2-3; no reliable D call. V lost 4 bases, J lost 2 bases, and 13 bases lay in between. Germline CDR1 and CDR2: SEHNR and FQNEAQ (reference sequence). The CDR3 totals 15 residues. CDR3 sequence (DNA): TGTGCCAGCAGCTCCCTCTTGGGTACCACAGATACGCAGTATTTT. This translates into CASSSLLGTTDTQYF.

This chain connects TRBV11-3 to TRBJ2-7; 7 nucleotides match TRBD2. Germline V gives CDR1 SGHNT, CDR2 YENEEA. The CDR3 is 16 residues long. With 4 bases clipped from V and 3 bases from J, the junction kept 12 bases outside the gene matches. The CDR3 loop is CASSSSRGGRSYEQYF. The DNA for the CDR3 is TGTGCCAGCAGCTCCTCGAGAGGCGGGAGAAGCTACGAGCAGTACTTC.

The V and J genes are TRBV7-6 and TRBJ2-7; either TRBD1 or TRBD2 may fit D (5 bases each). The CDR3 is made up of 13 amino acids. Germline V gene data show CDR1 as SGHVS and CDR2 as FNYEAQ. V was cut by 3 bases and J by 4 bases, with 10 bases left in between. The CDR3 protein is CASSLRGGYEQYF. CDR3 nucleotides: TGTGCCAGCAGCTTGAGGGGCGGGTACGAGCAGTACTTC.

This clonotype was seen at least ten times. This chain uses TRBV20-1 with TRBJ2-4; D might be TRBD2 (6 bases). The V gene lost 0 bases and the J gene lost 8 bases, with 17 bases spanning the gap. The CDR3 consists of 15 residues. From germline, CDR1 is DFQATT and CDR2 SNEGSKA (reference sequence). CDR3 residues: CSARDHQGRRDIQYF. In DNA, the CDR3 is TGCAGTGCTAGAGATCACCAGGGTCGGAGGGACATTCAGTACTTC.

This clonotype was recorded at least ten times. The V call is TRBV12-3 or TRBV12-4, the J call TRBJ1-1; maybe TRBD1 (6 bases). The V end was cut by 4 bases, the J end by 4 bases, with 10 bases between. This CDR3 has 13 residues. The CDR3 DNA follows: TGTGCCAGCAGTTCTGGGGGGCTCACTGAAGCTTTCTTT. Encoded protein: CASSSGGLTEAFF.

As concerns this clonotype: This may be a read error, as it is one base from a much larger clone. The V and J genes are TRBV7-8 and TRBJ2-7; D might be TRBD1 (6 bases). Per germline, CDR1 SGHVS and CDR2 FQNEAQ. The CDR3 spans 15 residues. The CDR3 region is CASSLVLGQPYGQYF. In DNA, the CDR3 is TGTGCCAGCAGCTTAGTTTTAGGACAGCCCTACGGGCAGTACTTC.

In its sample, this clonotype was seen many times. V is TRBV10-1 and J is TRBJ2-2; D gene unclear. With 2 bases removed from V and 6 bases from J, the gap between germline ends came to 10 bases. This CDR3 has 14 amino acids. Looked up from germline, CDR1 is WNHNN and CDR2 is SYGVQD (reference sequence). The CDR3 is CASSEQGLAGELFF. The CDR3 DNA sequence: TGCGCCAGCAGTGAGCAAGGGTTGGCCGGGGAGCTGTTTTTT.

As DNA, the CDR3 is TGCGCCAGCAGCTCCTCGACAGGGACAGTGAACACTGAAGCTTTCTTT. Translated: CASSSSTGTVNTEAFF. The chain is built from TRBV5-1 and TRBJ1-1, with TRBD1 matching over 7 bases. CDR3 size: 16 residues. Germline trimming cut 3 bases from V and 0 bases from J; bases unmatched to any gene: 8. Germline V lookup: CDR1 SGHRS, CDR2 YFSETQ. Variable domain in full (rest from reference TRBV5-1 and TRBJ1-1): KAGVTQTPRYLIKTRGQQVTLSCSPISGHRSVSWYQQTPGQGLQFLFEYFSETQRNKGNFPGRFSGRQFSNSRSEMNVSTLELGDSALYLCASSSSTGTVNTEAFFGQGTRLTVV.

This clonotype occurred many times. The genes are TRBV19 and TRBJ2-1; D is perhaps TRBD1 (6 bases). Germline V gene sequence: CDR1 LNHDA, CDR2 SQIVND (reference sequence). The CDR3 sequence is 14 residues long. Deletions cut 5 bases from V and 0 bases from J, with 8 bases between. CDR3 sequence reads: CASSQGSSYNEQFF. CDR3 nucleotides: TGTGCCAGTAGTCAGGGGAGCTCCTACAATGAGCAGTTCTTC.

This clonotype has a count of ten or more. The chain couples TRBV19 to TRBJ1-2; no firm D call. The V end lost 5 bases, the J end lost 4 bases, and 11 bases lay between the germline ends. This CDR3 has 13 residues. Germline CDR1 and CDR2: LNHDA and SQIVND (reference sequence). The CDR3 DNA follows: TGTGCCAGTAGTCTCCTGATGTCCTATGGCTACACCTTC. Its translation: CASSLLMSYGYTF. Drawing the rest from reference TRBV19 and TRBJ1-2, the complete variable domain is DGGITQSPKYLFRKEGQNVTLSCEQNLNHDAMYWYRQDPGQGLRLIYYSQIVNDFQKGDIAEGYSVSREKKESFPLTVTSAQKNPTAFYLCASSLLMSYGYTFGSGTRLTVV.

This clonotype appeared many times. The chain combines TRBV6-6 with TRBJ2-3; 8 positions agree with TRBD1. The CDR3 sequence is 14 residues long. V gave up 6 bases and J gave up 5 bases; unmatched junction bases: 7. The germline gives CDR1 MNHNY, CDR2 SVGAGI (reference sequence). CDR3 amino acids: CASRKTGVKDTQYF. DNA of the CDR3: TGTGCCAGCAGGAAGACAGGGGTTAAAGATACGCAGTATTTT.

A word on this clonotype: Since a much larger clone is just one base distant, this may be a read error. A read error is likely, as this CDR3 ends without the conserved phenylalanine or tryptophan. The V call is TRBV29-1, the J call TRBJ1-3, with unresolved D. Germline CDR1 and CDR2: SQVTM and ANQGSEA. V lost 4 bases, J lost 10 bases, and 14 bases lay in between. This CDR3 spans 12 amino acids. The DNA of the CDR3 is TGCAGCGTTGCTTCCTCCGGCGGGACCATATATTTG. Residues: CSVASSGGTIYL.

This clonotype was seen repeatedly, ten times or more. J is TRBJ2-2 and V is TRBV6-2 or TRBV6-3; 10 positions agree with TRBD2. Germline CDR1 is MNHEY and CDR2 is SVGEGT. The CDR3 loop spans 17 amino acids. With 6 bases clipped from V and 1 base from J, the junction kept 8 bases outside the gene matches. CDR3 region: CASSADLAGGNTGELFF. As DNA, the CDR3 is TGTGCCAGCAGCGCAGATTTAGCGGGAGGGAACACCGGGGAGCTGTTTTTT.

This clonotype was picked up a small number of times. The chain employs TRBV3-1 and TRBJ2-1, with 8 bases aligning to TRBD2. This CDR3 contains 14 residues. V shed 10 bases, J shed 8 bases, and the junction held 13 bases outside the gene matches. The V gene's germline CDR1 is LGHDT and CDR2 YNNKEL (reference sequence). Here the CDR3 DNA reads TGTGCCACCACGCCGGGACTAGGGCCCCATGAGCAGTTCTTC. Its translation is CATTPGLGPHEQFF.

This clonotype was found a few times. The rearrangement uses TRBV2 and TRBJ1-5; 7 nucleotides line up with TRBD1. Germline-derived CDR1 and CDR2 are SNHLY and FYNNEI. The CDR3 contains 17 residues. V shed 2 bases and J 0 bases; nucleotides not matched to a gene: 7. This CDR3 is CASSEKPGQYSNQPQHF. The CDR3 bases are TGTGCCAGCAGTGAAAAACCGGGACAGTATAGCAATCAGCCCCAGCATTTT.

The V gene is TRBV5-1, the J gene TRBJ1-6, with a tentative D call TRBD1 (5 bases). Germline CDR1 and CDR2: SGHRS and YFSETQ. This CDR3 spans 19 amino acids. V gave up 9 bases and J gave up 7 bases, with 32 bases separating them. The CDR3 protein is CANIVNPVGDWTSNSPLHF. CDR3 bases: TGCGCCAACATTGTTAATCCGGTGGGGGACTGGACCTCCAATTCACCCCTCCACTTT.

As regards this clonotype: Without the conserved terminal phenylalanine or tryptophan, this CDR3 likely stems from a read error. In DNA, the CDR3 is TGTGCCAGCAGCTTCGCCATAGCGGGAGGAGTTAGGAATGAGCAGTTCCTC. Residues: CASSFAIAGGVRNEQFL. V gene TRBV11-2 combines with J gene TRBJ2-1; 10 bases line up with TRBD2. CDR1 is SGHAT and CDR2 is FQNNGV in the germline V gene. With V trimmed by 3 bases and J by 7 bases, 12 bases remained unmatched. The CDR3 is made up of 17 amino acids.